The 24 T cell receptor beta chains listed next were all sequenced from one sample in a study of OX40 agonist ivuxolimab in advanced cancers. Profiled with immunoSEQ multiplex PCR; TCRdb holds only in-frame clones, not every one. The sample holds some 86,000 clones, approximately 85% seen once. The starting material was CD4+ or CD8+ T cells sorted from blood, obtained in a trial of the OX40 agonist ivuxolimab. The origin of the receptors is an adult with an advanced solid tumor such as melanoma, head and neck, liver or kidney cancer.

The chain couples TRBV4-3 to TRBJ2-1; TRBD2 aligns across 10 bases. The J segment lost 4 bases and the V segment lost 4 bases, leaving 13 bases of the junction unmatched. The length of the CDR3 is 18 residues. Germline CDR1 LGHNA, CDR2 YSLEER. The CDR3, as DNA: TGCGCCAGCAGCCTCCGAGGCGATGGGACTAGCGTTTACAATGAGCAGTTCTTC. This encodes CASSLRGDGTSVYNEQFF.

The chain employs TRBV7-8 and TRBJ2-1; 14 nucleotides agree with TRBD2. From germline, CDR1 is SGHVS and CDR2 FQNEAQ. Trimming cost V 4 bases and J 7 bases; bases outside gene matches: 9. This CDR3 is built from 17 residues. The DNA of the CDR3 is TGTGCCAGCAGCTCCTACCCGGGACTAGCGGGAGTAAATGAGCAGTTCTTC. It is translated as CASSSYPGLAGVNEQFF.

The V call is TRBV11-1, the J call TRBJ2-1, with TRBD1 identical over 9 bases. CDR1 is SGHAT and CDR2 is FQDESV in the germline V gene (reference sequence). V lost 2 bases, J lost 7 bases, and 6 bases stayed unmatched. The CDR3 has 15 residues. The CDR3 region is CASSLTPGQGNEQFF. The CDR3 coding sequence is TGTGCCAGCAGCTTAACTCCGGGACAGGGAAATGAGCAGTTCTTC.

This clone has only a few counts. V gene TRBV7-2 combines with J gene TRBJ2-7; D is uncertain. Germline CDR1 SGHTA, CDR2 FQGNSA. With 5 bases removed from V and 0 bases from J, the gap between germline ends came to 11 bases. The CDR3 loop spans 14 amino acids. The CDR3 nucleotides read TGTGCCAGCAGCGGCAGACCTGACTCCTACGAGCAGTACTTC. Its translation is CASSGRPDSYEQYF.

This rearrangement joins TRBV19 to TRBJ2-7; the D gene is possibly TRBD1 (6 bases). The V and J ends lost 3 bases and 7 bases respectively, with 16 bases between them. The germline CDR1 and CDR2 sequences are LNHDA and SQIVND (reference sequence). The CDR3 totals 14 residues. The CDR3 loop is CASSIYQGSGEQYF. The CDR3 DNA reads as TGTGCCAGTAGTATCTACCAGGGGAGTGGAGAGCAGTACTTC.

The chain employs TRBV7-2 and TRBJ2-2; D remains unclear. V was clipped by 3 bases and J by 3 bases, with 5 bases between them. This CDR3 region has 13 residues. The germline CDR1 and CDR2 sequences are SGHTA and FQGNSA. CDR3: CASSFGHTGELFF. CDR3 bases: TGTGCCAGCAGCTTTGGGCACACCGGGGAGCTGTTTTTT.

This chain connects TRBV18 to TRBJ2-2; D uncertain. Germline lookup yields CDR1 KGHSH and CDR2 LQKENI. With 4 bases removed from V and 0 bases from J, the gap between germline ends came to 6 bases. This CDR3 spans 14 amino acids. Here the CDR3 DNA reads TGTGCCAGCTCACGAAGTTCGAACACCGGGGAGCTGTTTTTT. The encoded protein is CASSRSSNTGELFF. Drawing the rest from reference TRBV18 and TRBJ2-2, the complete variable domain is NAGVMQNPRHLVRRRGQEARLRCSPMKGHSHVYWYRQLPEEGLKFMVYLQKENIIDESGMPKERFSAEFPKEGPSILRIQQVVRGDSAAYFCASSRSSNTGELFFGEGSRLTVL.

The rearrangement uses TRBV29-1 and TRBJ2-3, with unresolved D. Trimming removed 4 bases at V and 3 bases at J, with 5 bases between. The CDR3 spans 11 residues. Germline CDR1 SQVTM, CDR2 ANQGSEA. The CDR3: CSVGVTDTQYF. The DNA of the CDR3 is TGCAGCGTTGGGGTGACAGATACGCAGTATTTT.

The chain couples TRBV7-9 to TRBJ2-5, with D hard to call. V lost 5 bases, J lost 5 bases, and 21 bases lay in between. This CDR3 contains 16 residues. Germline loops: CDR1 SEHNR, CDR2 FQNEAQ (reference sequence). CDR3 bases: TGTGCCAGCAGCCCCCAACTCTCGGACCAGGTGGAGACCCAGTACTTC. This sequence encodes CASSPQLSDQVETQYF.

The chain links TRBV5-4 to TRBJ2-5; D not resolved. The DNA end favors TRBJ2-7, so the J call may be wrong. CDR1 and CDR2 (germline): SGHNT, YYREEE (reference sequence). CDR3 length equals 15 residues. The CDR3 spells CASSLTGLSSYEQYF. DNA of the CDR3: TGTGCCAGCAGCTTAACTGGATTAAGCTCCTACGAGCAGTACTTC.

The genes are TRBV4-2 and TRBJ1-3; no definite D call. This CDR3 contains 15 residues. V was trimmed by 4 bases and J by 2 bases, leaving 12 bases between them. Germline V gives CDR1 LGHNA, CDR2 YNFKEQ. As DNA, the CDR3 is TGTGCCAGCAGCCTTCAGGTTGGCCCTGGAAACACCATATATTTT. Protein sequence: CASSLQVGPGNTIYF.

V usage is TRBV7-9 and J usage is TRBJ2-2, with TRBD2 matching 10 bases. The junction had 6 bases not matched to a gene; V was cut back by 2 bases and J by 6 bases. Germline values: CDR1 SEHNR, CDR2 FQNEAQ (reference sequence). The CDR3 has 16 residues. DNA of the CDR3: TGTGCCAGCAGCTTACTAGCGGGAGTATTCGCCGGGGAGCTGTTTTTT. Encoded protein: CASSLLAGVFAGELFF.

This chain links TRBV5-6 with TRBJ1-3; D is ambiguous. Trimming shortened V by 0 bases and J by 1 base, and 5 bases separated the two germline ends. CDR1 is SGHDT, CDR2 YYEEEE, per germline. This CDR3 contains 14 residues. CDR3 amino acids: CASSLVGSGNTIYF. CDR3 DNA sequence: TGTGCCAGCAGCTTGGTAGGTTCTGGAAACACCATATATTTT.

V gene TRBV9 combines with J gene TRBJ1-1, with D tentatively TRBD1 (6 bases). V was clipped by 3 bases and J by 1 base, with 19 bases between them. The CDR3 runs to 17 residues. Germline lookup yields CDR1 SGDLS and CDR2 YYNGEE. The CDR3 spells CASSAGDISWENTEAFF. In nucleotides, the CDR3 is TGTGCCAGCAGCGCGGGGGACATAAGTTGGGAGAACACTGAAGCTTTCTTT.

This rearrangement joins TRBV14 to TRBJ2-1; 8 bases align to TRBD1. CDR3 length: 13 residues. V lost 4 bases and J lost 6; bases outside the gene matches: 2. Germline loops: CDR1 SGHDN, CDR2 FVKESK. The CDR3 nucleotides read TGTGCCAGCAGCCCAGGGGGCATCAATGAGCAGTTCTTC. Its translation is CASSPGGINEQFF.

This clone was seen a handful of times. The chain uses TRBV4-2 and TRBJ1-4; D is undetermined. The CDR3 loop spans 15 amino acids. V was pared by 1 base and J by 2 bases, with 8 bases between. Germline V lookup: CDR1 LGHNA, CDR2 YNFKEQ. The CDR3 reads CASSQAAGTNEKLFF. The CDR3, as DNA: TGTGCCAGCAGCCAAGCTGCGGGGACTAATGAAAAACTGTTTTTT.

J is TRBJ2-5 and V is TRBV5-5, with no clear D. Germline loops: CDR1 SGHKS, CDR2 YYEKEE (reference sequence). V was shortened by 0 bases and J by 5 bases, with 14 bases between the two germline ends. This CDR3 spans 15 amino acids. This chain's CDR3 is CASSLADRHPETQYF. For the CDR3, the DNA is TGTGCCAGCAGCTTGGCCGACCGACACCCCGAGACCCAGTACTTC.

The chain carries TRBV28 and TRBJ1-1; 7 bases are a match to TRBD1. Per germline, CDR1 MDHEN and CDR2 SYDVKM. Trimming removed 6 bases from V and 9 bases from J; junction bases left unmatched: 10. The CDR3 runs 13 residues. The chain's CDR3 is CASSPVDRDKAFF. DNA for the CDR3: TGTGCCAGCAGCCCAGTTGACAGGGATAAAGCTTTCTTT.

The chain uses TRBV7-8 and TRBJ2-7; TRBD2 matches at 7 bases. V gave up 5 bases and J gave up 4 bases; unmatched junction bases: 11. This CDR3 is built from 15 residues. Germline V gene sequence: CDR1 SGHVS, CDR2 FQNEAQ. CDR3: CASSPQAGTNYEQYF. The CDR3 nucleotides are TGTGCCAGCAGCCCTCAAGCCGGGACTAATTACGAGCAGTACTTC.

CDR3 in DNA: TGTGCCAGCAGCCGGACAGGGGTAGCTTTCTTT. Translated: CASSRTGVAFF. This chain joins TRBV6-5 and TRBJ1-1; 9 nucleotides agree with TRBD1. CDR3 length: 11 amino acids. Germline lookup yields CDR1 MNHEY and CDR2 SVGAGI. The J segment lost 10 bases and the V segment lost 6 bases, leaving 3 bases of the junction unmatched.

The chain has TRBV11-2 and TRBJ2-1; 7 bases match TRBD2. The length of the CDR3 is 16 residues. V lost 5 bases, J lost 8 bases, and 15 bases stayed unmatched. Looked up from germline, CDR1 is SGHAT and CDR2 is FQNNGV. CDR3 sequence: CASSGNWGGSGDEQFF. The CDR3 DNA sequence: TGTGCCAGCAGCGGGAACTGGGGCGGGAGTGGGGATGAGCAGTTCTTC.

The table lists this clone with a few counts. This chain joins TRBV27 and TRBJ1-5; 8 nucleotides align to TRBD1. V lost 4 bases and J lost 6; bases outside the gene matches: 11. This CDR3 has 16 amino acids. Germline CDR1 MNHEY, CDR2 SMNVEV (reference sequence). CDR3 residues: CASSSRQGTLAQPQHF. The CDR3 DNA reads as TGTGCCAGCAGTTCACGACAGGGGACCCTGGCTCAGCCCCAGCATTTT.

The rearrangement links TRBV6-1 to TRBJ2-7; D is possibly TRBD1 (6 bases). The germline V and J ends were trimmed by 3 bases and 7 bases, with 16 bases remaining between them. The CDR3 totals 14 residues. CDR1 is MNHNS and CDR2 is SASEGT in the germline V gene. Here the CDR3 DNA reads TGTGCCAGCAGTGAGGAAATGGACAGTCATGAGCAGTACTTC. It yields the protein CASSEEMDSHEQYF.

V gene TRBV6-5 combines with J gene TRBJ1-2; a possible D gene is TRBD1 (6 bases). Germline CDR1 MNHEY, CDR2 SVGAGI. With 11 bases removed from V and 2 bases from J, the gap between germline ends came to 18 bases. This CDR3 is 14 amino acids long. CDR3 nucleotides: TGTGCCTTCCCGGGGACACCTGCCAACTATGGCTACACCTTC. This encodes CAFPGTPANYGYTF.